The rows below give T cell receptor beta chains drawn from one sample of a study of T cells in Graves' hyperthyroidism and ophthalmopathy. MiXCR, applied by TCRdb to the multiplex PCR reads, yields one record per CDR3 protein. The sample holds approximately 740,000 distinct CDR3 sequences, 14% seen once. What was sequenced was blood. All receptors derive from a woman in her late teens or twenties with Graves' hyperthyroidism. CDR3s include the opening cysteine and the closing phenylalanine or tryptophan. Each record gives: clone size, J gene, CDR3 length, D gene, V gene, CDR3 DNA, CDR3 protein. D genes are given only for firm matches. Not every row has a clone size; where given, it reads once, few, many or a size class.

size: few; J: TRBJ1-1; length: 15; D: NA; V: TRBV6-5; DNA: TGTGCCAGCAGTTACGAGAGGGGACAGAACACTGAAGCTTTCTTT; CDR3: CASSYERGQNTEAFF
size: many; J: TRBJ1-1; length: 15; D: TRBD1; V: TRBV30; DNA: TGTGCCTGGTCCCTGGGGGACAGGGTGAACACTGAAGCTTTCTTT; CDR3: CAWSLGDRVNTEAFF
size: many; J: TRBJ2-5; length: 15; D: TRBD1; V: TRBV11-2; DNA: TGTGCCAGCAGTCGACAGGGGGGCGGGCAAGAGACCCAGTACTTC; CDR3: CASSRQGGGQETQYF
size: NA; J: TRBJ2-2; length: 16; D: TRBD2; V: TRBV19; DNA: TGTGCCAGTATTCCGGGACTAGGGGCGTACACCGGGGAGCTGTTTTTT; CDR3: CASIPGLGAYTGELFF
size: many; J: TRBJ2-3; length: 15; D: NA; V: TRBV7-9; DNA: TGTGCCAGCAGCTTCGAGTCCCAGCGCACAGATACGCAGTATTTT; CDR3: CASSFESQRTDTQYF
size: many; J: TRBJ1-1; length: 13; D: NA; V: TRBV2; DNA: TGTGCCAGCAGTGTCAAGGCTTTCGGTGAAGCTTTCTTT; CDR3: CASSVKAFGEAFF
size: many; J: TRBJ2-7; length: 16; D: NA; V: TRBV2; DNA: TGTGCCAGCAGCTCCATAGCGGAGGATGGCTCCTACGAGCAGTACTTC; CDR3: CASSSIAEDGSYEQYF
size: many; J: TRBJ2-2; length: 15; D: TRBD1; V: TRBV2; DNA: TGTGCCAGCAGAGGACAGGGGGCAAGTACCGGGGAGCTGTTTTTT; CDR3: CASRGQGASTGELFF
size: many; J: TRBJ2-1; length: 14; D: NA; V: TRBV7-2; DNA: TGTGCCAGCAGCAAACTCACTGGAAACAATGAGCAGTTCTTC; CDR3: CASSKLTGNNEQFF
size: few; J: TRBJ1-1; length: 13; D: NA; V: TRBV6-1; DNA: TGTGCCAGCAGTTATCAGGGACCGGGGGAAGCTTTCTTT; CDR3: CASSYQGPGEAFF
size: few; J: TRBJ2-3; length: 13; D: TRBD2; V: TRBV20-1; DNA: TGCAGTGCCAACCCGGGACTAGAGGTTACGCAGTATTTT; CDR3: CSANPGLEVTQYF
size: NA; J: TRBJ2-3; length: 14; D: NA; V: TRBV9; DNA: TGTGCCAGCAGGAGATCGCAAGACACAGATACGCAGTATTTT; CDR3: CASRRSQDTDTQYF
size: NA; J: TRBJ1-1; length: 15; D: NA; V: TRBV4-1; DNA: TGCGCCAGCAGCCAAGAGAGGGGTTTTAACACTGAAGCTTTCTTT; CDR3: CASSQERGFNTEAFF
size: many; J: TRBJ2-1; length: 13; D: NA; V: TRBV29-1; DNA: TGCAGCGTTGGAATAGCGGCGACAAATGAGCAGTTCTTC; CDR3: CSVGIAATNEQFF
size: many; J: TRBJ2-7; length: 17; D: TRBD1; V: TRBV7-9; DNA: TGTGCCAGCAGCTTAGTCATGGTGACAGGGGAGGCCTACGAGCAGTACTTC; CDR3: CASSLVMVTGEAYEQYF
size: few; J: TRBJ2-7; length: 14; D: TRBD1; V: TRBV6-4; DNA: TGTGCCAGCAGTCTACAGGGGATAAACTACGAGCAGTACTTC; CDR3: CASSLQGINYEQYF
size: few; J: TRBJ2-1; length: 15; D: NA; V: TRBV3-1; DNA: TGTGCCAGCAGCATACGACTAGGACCAAACAATGAGCAGTTCTTC; CDR3: CASSIRLGPNNEQFF
size: many; J: TRBJ2-1; length: 17; D: NA; V: TRBV7-8; DNA: TGTGCCAGCAGCTTAGCCCCCGGGACCTCCTCCTACAATGAGCAGTTCTTC; CDR3: CASSLAPGTSSYNEQFF